This T cell receptor (beta chain) came from a study of cytomegalovirus exposure and HLA in healthy donors. Study findings and constraints: Later work found most CMV-associated TCR beta chains apparently HLA-restricted. The authors listed 180 or so TCR beta chains as cytomegalovirus-associated. A later analysis reported that several of the most significant clusters appeared to be linked to common viral pathogens, among them Epstein-Barr virus. Upon later analysis, HLA-associated TCR beta chains proved more clonally expanded than other, equally common chains.

Regarding this clone: Antigen unknown.

Germline V gives CDR1 SGHRS, CDR2 YFSETQ. This CDR3 spans 15 amino acids. V lost 2 bases, J lost 7 bases, and 11 bases stayed unmatched. Vbeta (60) and Jbeta (13) primers were used in the PCR. Clones were sequenced by immunoSEQ multiplex PCR, and TCRdb holds only the in-frame ones, with some missing. Altogether 90,000 or so clones are present, 80% being singletons, with the ten largest covering roughly 32%. The clonotype originates from a man aged 45 to 65 in good health and CMV-seropositive. The chain combines TRBV5-1 with TRBJ1-2; 7 nucleotides agree with TRBD1. The sample consisted of PBMCs. The CDR3 nucleotides read TGCGCCAGCAGCTTCGACAGGGCTGGAGCAGGTGGCTACACCTTC. Translated, it gives CASSFDRAGAGGYTF.